This passage covers 24 T cell receptor beta chains from one sample sequenced in a study of cytomegalovirus exposure and HLA in healthy donors. PCR employed 60 Vbeta and 13 Jbeta primers. Libraries were prepared by immunoSEQ multiplex PCR; TCRdb keeps only in-frame clonotypes and omits some of them. The sample contains some 110,000 clones, about 62% of which appear only once. The sequenced material came from PBMCs. These receptors all stem from a woman aged 40 to 50 in good health and CMV-seropositive.

This chain connects TRBV6-1 to TRBJ2-2, with 9 bases lining up with TRBD1. Per the germline V gene, CDR1 is MNHNS and CDR2 is SASEGT. This CDR3 region has 15 residues. V was clipped by 9 bases and J by 5 bases; unmatched bases: 10. CDR3: CASLVTGGSTGELFF. CDR3 bases: TGTGCCAGTTTGGTTACAGGGGGCAGTACCGGGGAGCTGTTTTTT.

The V call is TRBV7-9, the J call TRBJ2-3; D not resolved. V lost 8 bases, J lost 3 bases, and 15 bases lay in between. Germline V gene lookup returns CDR1 SEHNR and CDR2 FQNEAQ (reference sequence). The CDR3 contains 14 residues. The CDR3 sequence: CASPELELTDTQYF. Written as DNA, the CDR3 is TGTGCCAGCCCGGAGCTGGAACTGACAGATACGCAGTATTTT.

The table lists this clone with a few counts. This chain connects TRBV5-1 to TRBJ1-2; 10 nucleotides match TRBD1. Germline lookup yields CDR1 SGHRS and CDR2 YFSETQ. V shed 0 bases and J 1 base; nucleotides not matched to a gene: 6. The CDR3 spans 17 residues. The CDR3 sequence: CASSLDDRGPGNYGYTF. The CDR3 DNA follows: TGCGCCAGCAGCTTGGATGACAGGGGGCCGGGTAACTATGGCTACACCTTC.

The chain uses TRBV5-1 and TRBJ2-7; 9 bases are shared with TRBD2. V shed 0 bases, J shed 2 bases, and the junction held 3 bases outside the gene matches. This CDR3 is built from 15 residues. Germline loops: CDR1 SGHRS, CDR2 YFSETQ. For the CDR3, the DNA is TGCGCCAGCAGCTTGGTTAGCGGGGGAACCTACGAGCAGTACTTC. It translates to CASSLVSGGTYEQYF.

This sequence joins TRBV27 and TRBJ2-1; 13 positions agree with TRBD2. The ends lost 6 bases at V and 4 bases at J; junction bases unmatched: 0. The CDR3 has 14 residues. Germline V gives CDR1 MNHEY, CDR2 SMNVEV (reference sequence). As DNA, the CDR3 is TGTGCCAGCAGACTAGCGGGAGGGTACAATGAGCAGTTCTTC. It is translated as CASRLAGGYNEQFF.

This chain uses TRBV7-3 with TRBJ2-1; D is uncertain. The CDR3 is 15 residues long. The V end was cut by 1 base, the J end by 0 bases, with 7 bases between. The germline V gene encodes CDR1 SGHTA and CDR2 FQGTGA. The CDR3 protein is CASSLSVSSYNEQFF. As DNA, the CDR3 is TGTGCCAGCAGCTTAAGTGTGAGCTCCTACAATGAGCAGTTCTTC.

The chain joins TRBV2 to TRBJ1-1; no clear D. Germline V lookup: CDR1 SNHLY, CDR2 FYNNEI. The CDR3 has 12 residues. V lost 8 bases and J lost 1, with 8 bases in between. Here the CDR3 reads CASVRENTEAFF. The CDR3 nucleotides are TGTGCCAGCGTACGGGAGAACACTGAAGCTTTCTTT.

This clone has a handful of counts. The chain is built from TRBV7-9 and TRBJ1-1; a weak D match, TRBD1 (5 bases). Trimming pared 6 bases from V and 2 bases from J, leaving 10 bases between. Germline CDR1 reads SEHNR; CDR2 reads FQNEAQ (reference sequence). The CDR3 sequence is 13 residues long. The CDR3 coding sequence is TGTGCCAGCAGGAGACAGATAAACACTGAAGCTTTCTTT. It specifies CASRRQINTEAFF.

J is TRBJ2-3 and V is TRBV5-1, with D perhaps TRBD2 (6 bases). The CDR3 runs 16 residues. V lost 0 bases and J 5 bases, leaving 16 bases between the germline ends. Germline CDR1 and CDR2: SGHRS and YFSETQ. The CDR3 spells CASSLVLAGREDTQYF. The CDR3 nucleotides are TGCGCCAGCAGCTTGGTGTTAGCCGGGAGAGAAGATACGCAGTATTTT.

This clone was counted a few times. Here the CDR3 reads CASSLEDRDGEKLFF. DNA for the CDR3: TGCGCCAGCAGCTTGGAAGACAGGGATGGAGAAAAACTGTTTTTT. The chain couples TRBV5-1 to TRBJ1-4; 7 bases match TRBD1. Trimming took 0 bases from V and 8 from J; bases not matched to a gene: 7. Germline lookup yields CDR1 SGHRS and CDR2 YFSETQ. There are 15 residues in the CDR3.

Points on this clone: The sample holds other DNA sequences that translate to the same CDR3. This chain links TRBV6-5 with TRBJ2-7; possibly TRBD1 for D (6 bases). Germline values: CDR1 MNHEY, CDR2 SVGAGI. CDR3 length equals 13 residues. The V gene lost 5 bases and the J gene lost 1 base, with 9 bases spanning the gap. The CDR3 sequence is CASSQTGSYEQYF. The CDR3, as DNA: TGTGCCAGCAGTCAGACAGGTTCCTACGAGCAGTACTTC.

The gene calls are TRBV6-1 and TRBJ2-7, with 7 bases aligning to TRBD1. The V gene end was trimmed by 4 bases and the J gene end by 3 bases; junction bases not matched to a gene: 3. The length of the CDR3 is 13 residues. From germline, CDR1 is MNHNS and CDR2 SASEGT. The chain's CDR3 is CASSGGQDYEQYF. The CDR3 DNA reads TGTGCCAGCAGTGGTGGACAGGACTACGAGCAGTACTTC.

This clone was seen only a few times. V is TRBV4-2 and J is TRBJ2-7; D may be TRBD2 (6 bases). V was clipped by 2 bases and J by 4 bases, with 9 bases between them. This CDR3 region has 13 residues. Germline V gene lookup returns CDR1 LGHNA and CDR2 YNFKEQ. This chain's CDR3 is CASSQRGIYEQYF. CDR3 nucleotide sequence: TGTGCCAGCAGCCAACGGGGGATTTACGAGCAGTACTTC.

This clone has just a few counts. The chain joins TRBV5-1 to TRBJ2-1; 7 bases are a match to TRBD2. Trimming at V came to 0 bases and at J to 5 bases, leaving 5 bases not matched to a gene. CDR1 is SGHRS, CDR2 YFSETQ, per germline. This CDR3 has 15 residues. CDR3 bases: TGCGCCAGCAGCTTGGCGGCTAGCGGAGACAATGAGCAGTTCTTC. Its protein product is CASSLAASGDNEQFF.

The V call is TRBV28, the J call TRBJ1-1, with D tentatively TRBD1 (6 bases). The V end lost 3 bases, the J end lost 5 bases, and 19 bases lay between the germline ends. In germline, CDR1 is MDHEN, CDR2 SYDVKM. The CDR3 sequence is 16 residues long. CDR3 loop: CASSLGRPGVRTEAFF. DNA for the CDR3: TGTGCCAGCAGTTTGGGTAGGCCAGGGGTAAGGACTGAAGCTTTCTTT.

This clone was seen a few times. The chain employs TRBV11-3 and TRBJ1-1; D remains ambiguous. The germline V and J ends were trimmed by 5 bases and 3 bases, with 16 bases remaining between them. The CDR3 loop spans 15 amino acids. CDR1 SGHNT and CDR2 YENEEA come from the germline V gene. DNA for the CDR3: TGTGCCAGCAGCCCGTACCTGAGGGAACACACTGAAGCTTTCTTT. It codes for CASSPYLREHTEAFF.

CDR3 bases: TGTGCCAGCAGCCAATGGGCGGGCACTGAAGCTTTCTTT. It translates to CASSQWAGTEAFF. The chain joins TRBV14 to TRBJ1-1, with unresolved D. Trimming pared 2 bases from V and 4 bases from J, leaving 8 bases between. The CDR3 runs to 13 residues. CDR1 SGHDN and CDR2 FVKESK come from the germline V gene.

About this clone: One end of the junction fails to match germline, which may point to a read error. V and J are TRBV7-9 and TRBJ1-2; 8 bases fit TRBD1. CDR3 length equals 14 residues. The germline gives CDR1 SEHNR, CDR2 FQNEAQ (reference sequence). This CDR3 reads CSSSQRDRTYGYTF. The CDR3 bases are TGTTCCAGCAGCCAGAGGGACAGGACCTATGGCTACACCTTC.

In its sample, this clone was seen a few times. V is TRBV29-1 and J is TRBJ1-4, with 9 bases fitting TRBD1. The V gene end was trimmed by 7 bases and the J gene end by 8 bases; junction bases not matched to a gene: 11. CDR1 SQVTM and CDR2 ANQGSEA come from the germline V gene. This CDR3 is built from 14 residues. The CDR3 sequence is CSAETTGGGEKLFF. CDR3 coding DNA: TGCAGCGCCGAAACGACAGGGGGAGGGGAAAAACTGTTTTTT.

The rearrangement joins TRBV19 to TRBJ1-1, with a tentative D call TRBD1 (6 bases). CDR3 length: 15 residues. In germline, CDR1 is LNHDA, CDR2 SQIVND (reference sequence). Trimming took 4 bases from V and 7 from J, leaving 19 bases between them. The CDR3 DNA reads as TGTGCCAGTAGTAGTACCAGAGGGGGACCGAGTGAAGCTTTCTTT. Its translation: CASSSTRGGPSEAFF.

The chain uses TRBV5-1 and TRBJ2-3; TRBD1 is a possible D gene (6 bases). CDR3 length: 14 residues. Germline CDR1 SGHRS, CDR2 YFSETQ. V gave up 5 bases and J gave up 3 bases, with 13 bases separating them. CDR3 in amino acids: CASSEGETTDTQYF. The CDR3 DNA sequence: TGCGCCAGCAGTGAGGGGGAGACGACAGATACGCAGTATTTT.

The rearrangement joins TRBV28 to TRBJ1-5; the match to TRBD1 covers 7 bases. Trimming took 8 bases from V and 2 from J; bases not matched to a gene: 3. In germline, CDR1 is MDHEN, CDR2 SYDVKM. The CDR3 loop spans 13 amino acids. CDR3 DNA: TGTGCCAGCGTAGGACAGGGCAATCAGCCCCAGCATTTT. It is translated as CASVGQGNQPQHF. Full variable domain (remainder filled in from reference TRBV28 and TRBJ1-5): DVKVTQSSRYLVKRTGEKVFLECVQDMDHENMFWYRQDPGLGLRLIYFSYDVKMKEKGDIPEGYSVSREKKERFSLILESASTNQTSMYLCASVGQGNQPQHFGDGTRLSIL.

The CDR3 is CASSSPSGRCTDTQYF. The CDR3 DNA follows: TGTGCCAGCAGCTCCCCGAGCGGGAGGTGCACAGATACGCAGTATTTT. This sequence joins TRBV12-1 and TRBJ2-3; the listed D gene, TRBD2, was not tested against the DNA. TRBV12-1 is a documented pseudogene. CDR3 length: 16 amino acids.

The chain recombines TRBV5-1 with TRBJ2-1; D remains ambiguous. Germline V gives CDR1 SGHRS, CDR2 YFSETQ. Trimming cost V 0 bases and J 0 bases, with 13 bases left between them. The CDR3 spans 17 residues. The CDR3 loop reads CASSLGALSSSYNEQFF. The CDR3 DNA follows: TGCGCCAGCAGCTTGGGTGCCCTCTCGAGCTCCTACAATGAGCAGTTCTTC.